One sample yielded the 15 T cell receptor beta chains listed below, sequenced in a study of blood T cell repertoires in COVID-19. TCRdb's table, derived via immunoSEQ multiplex PCR, lists solely in-frame clones and lacks some. The table lists 45,000 to 65,000 clones, roughly nine tenths of them singletons. Sequencing used peripheral blood. All receptors come from a human donor in a cohort sampled during active COVID-19.

CDR3 sequence (DNA): TGTGCCAGCAGTGGGACAGGGGGGAGTGGGGCCAACGTCCTGACTTTC. It codes for CASSGTGGSGANVLTF. The gene calls are TRBV6-1 and TRBJ2-6, with 10 nucleotides matching TRBD1. Losses at the gene ends were 4 bases for V and 3 bases for J; bases not matched to a gene: 3. Germline V gene lookup returns CDR1 MNHNS and CDR2 SASEGT. The CDR3 loop spans 16 amino acids.

V usage is TRBV13 and J usage is TRBJ1-1; D is uncertain. V lost 1 base, J lost 1 base, and 4 bases lay in between. This CDR3 spans 13 amino acids. Germline CDR1 PRHDT, CDR2 FYEKMQ (reference sequence). The CDR3 nucleotides are TGTGCCAGCAGCTTAGAGAGGAACACTGAAGCTTTCTTT. It is translated as CASSLERNTEAFF.

J is TRBJ1-5 and V is TRBV3-1 (or the pseudogene TRBV3-2); D may be TRBD1 (5 bases). The V and J ends lost 4 bases and 6 bases respectively, with 19 bases between them. This CDR3 is built from 16 residues. Germline V gives CDR1 LGHDT, CDR2 YNNKEL (reference sequence). The CDR3 nucleotides read TGTGCCAGCAGCCCGGGGGGAATCGGATCGGGTCAGCCCCAGCATTTT. It yields the protein CASSPGGIGSGQPQHF.

This rearrangement joins TRBV5-4 to TRBJ2-5; 12 nucleotides line up with TRBD2. V lost 4 bases, J lost 7 bases, and 11 bases stayed unmatched. CDR3 length: 16 amino acids. Germline values: CDR1 SGHNT, CDR2 YYREEE (reference sequence). The CDR3 nucleotides are TGTGCCAGCAGCCAGGCGGCTAGCGGGAGGGCGGGGACCCAGTACTTC. Translating gives CASSQAASGRAGTQYF. Looking up the rest from reference TRBV5-4 and TRBJ2-5 gives the full variable domain: ETGVTQSPTHLIKTRGQQVTLRCSSQSGHNTVSWYQQALGQGPQFIFQYYREEENGRGNFPPRFSGLQFPNYSSELNVNALELDDSALYLCASSQAASGRAGTQYFGPGTRLLVL.

This chain links TRBV6-2 or TRBV6-3 with TRBJ1-2; D may be TRBD1 (6 bases). The CDR3 loop spans 14 amino acids. Germline V gene data show CDR1 as MNHEY and CDR2 as SVGEGT. Between the trimmed V and J ends, which lost 6 bases and 6 bases, there was a span of 17 bases. CDR3 in amino acids: CASSSTGNGHGYTF. The DNA of the CDR3 is TGTGCCAGCAGCTCAACAGGGAACGGCCATGGCTACACCTTC.

The chain couples TRBV6-5 to TRBJ1-2, with TRBD1 as a possible D gene (6 bases). V lost 8 bases and J 3 bases, leaving 13 bases between the germline ends. CDR1 and CDR2 from the germline V gene are MNHEY and SVGAGI. There are 13 residues in the CDR3. CDR3 loop: CASGNRADYGYTF. The CDR3 nucleotides are TGTGCCAGCGGTAACAGGGCGGACTATGGCTACACCTTC.

The chain couples TRBV4-1 to TRBJ1-1, with unresolved D. The CDR3 is 16 residues long. Trimming shortened V by 1 base and J by 5 bases, and 17 bases separated the two germline ends. Germline V gene data show CDR1 as MGHRA and CDR2 as YSYEKL. CDR3 loop: CASSQAPSGLGTEAFF. The CDR3 nucleotides read TGCGCCAGCAGCCAAGCCCCCAGCGGCCTCGGGACTGAAGCTTTCTTT.

The rearrangement joins TRBV7-3 to TRBJ2-7; 9 bases map to TRBD1. Losses at the gene ends were 5 bases for V and 6 bases for J; bases not matched to a gene: 5. Per the germline V gene, CDR1 is SGHTA and CDR2 is FQGTGA. This CDR3 comprises 13 residues. The CDR3 sequence: CASSTQGAGEQYF. The DNA of the CDR3 is TGTGCCAGCAGCACACAGGGGGCGGGCGAGCAGTACTTC.

The CDR3 region has the DNA TGTGCCAGCTCACCACCCCCCGGGCCTACAGGGAGTGGTGAAGCTTTCTTT. Translated, it gives CASSPPPGPTGSGEAFF. The chain joins TRBV18 to TRBJ1-1; D is possibly TRBD1 (6 bases). Germline V gene sequence: CDR1 KGHSH, CDR2 LQKENI. This CDR3 has 17 amino acids. Between the trimmed V and J ends, which lost 0 bases and 7 bases, there was a span of 21 bases.

The chain links TRBV24-1 to TRBJ2-3, with TRBD1 matching over 7 bases. The CDR3 totals 15 residues. Unmatched junction bases numbered 7, after V lost 4 bases and J lost 4 bases. Germline CDR1 reads KGHDR; CDR2 reads SFDVKD. The CDR3 loop is CATSDRTGAADTQYF. The CDR3 DNA reads as TGTGCCACCAGTGACCGGACAGGTGCGGCAGATACGCAGTATTTT.

V is TRBV4-2 and J is TRBJ1-4; 7 bases match TRBD1. This CDR3 is 17 amino acids long. Trimming at V came to 4 bases and at J to 5 bases, leaving 13 bases not matched to a gene. The germline gives CDR1 LGHNA, CDR2 YNFKEQ. DNA for the CDR3: TGTGCCAGCAGCCCGAGAGTGGAGGGGGCAGAAAATGAAAAACTGTTTTTT. As protein: CASSPRVEGAENEKLFF.

This clone occurred a few times. The chain joins TRBV30 to TRBJ2-2, with D maybe TRBD1 (5 bases). V lost 7 bases to trimming and J lost 4 bases, with 13 bases between them. Germline lookup yields CDR1 GTSNPN and CDR2 SVGIG (reference sequence). This CDR3 has 13 residues. CDR3 amino acids: CAYNRIGTGELFF. Written as DNA, the CDR3 is TGTGCCTACAACAGGATTGGCACCGGGGAGCTGTTTTTT.

The gene calls are TRBV5-1 and TRBJ1-1, with a possible D match to TRBD1 (6 bases). V shed 7 bases and J shed 0 bases, with 19 bases lying between them. From germline, CDR1 is SGHRS and CDR2 YFSETQ. The CDR3 runs 16 residues. CDR3 DNA: TGCGCCAGCTCGGTCAGGGGTTGGGCCATGAACACTGAAGCTTTCTTT. This translates into CASSVRGWAMNTEAFF.

The chain couples TRBV29-1 to TRBJ2-7; 12 bases map to TRBD2. V shed 5 bases, J shed 5 bases, and the junction held 7 bases outside the gene matches. This CDR3 is 14 amino acids long. Germline V CDR1 and CDR2: SQVTM, ANQGSEA. CDR3 protein: CSVQRLAGDNEQYF. The CDR3 DNA sequence: TGCAGCGTTCAAAGACTAGCGGGAGACAACGAGCAGTACTTC.

The gene calls are TRBV9 and TRBJ1-1, with TRBD1 as a possible D gene (6 bases). The CDR3 is 16 amino acids. CDR1 is SGDLS and CDR2 is YYNGEE in the germline V gene. V was pared by 6 bases and J by 0 bases, with 18 bases between. This CDR3 reads CASTLGSGDLNTEAFF. DNA for the CDR3: TGTGCCAGCACCCTCGGATCAGGGGATTTGAACACTGAAGCTTTCTTT.